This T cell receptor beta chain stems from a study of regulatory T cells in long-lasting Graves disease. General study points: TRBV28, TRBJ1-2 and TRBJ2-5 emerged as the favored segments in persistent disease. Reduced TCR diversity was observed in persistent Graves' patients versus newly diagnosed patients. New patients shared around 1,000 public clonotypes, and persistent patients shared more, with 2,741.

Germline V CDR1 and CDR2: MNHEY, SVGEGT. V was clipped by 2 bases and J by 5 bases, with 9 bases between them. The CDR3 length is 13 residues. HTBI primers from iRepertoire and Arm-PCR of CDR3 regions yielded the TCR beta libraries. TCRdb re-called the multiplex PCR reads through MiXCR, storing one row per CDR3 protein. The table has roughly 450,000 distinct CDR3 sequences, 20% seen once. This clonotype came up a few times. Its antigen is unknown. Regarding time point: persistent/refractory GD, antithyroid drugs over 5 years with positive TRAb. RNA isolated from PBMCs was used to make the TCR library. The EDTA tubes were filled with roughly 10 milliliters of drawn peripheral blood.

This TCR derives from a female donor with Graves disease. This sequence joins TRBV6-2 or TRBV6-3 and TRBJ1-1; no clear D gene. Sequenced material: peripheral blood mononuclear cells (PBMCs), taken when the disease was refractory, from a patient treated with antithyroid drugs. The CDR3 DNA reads TGTGCCAGCAGTTACAGAATGATAACTGAAGCTTTCTTT. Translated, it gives CASSYRMITEAFF.